The rows below give T cell receptor beta chains drawn from one sample of a study of a mutant IDH1 vaccine in newly diagnosed glioma. The antigens of these receptors remain unknown. Sequencing used immunoSEQ multiplex PCR; TCRdb keeps in-frame clones, though not all of them. The data contain about 34,000 clones, around nine tenths of them singletons. The sample was PBMCs, taken from a glioma patient whose treatment included an IDH1 peptide vaccine. These receptor sequences come from a woman under 40 with glioma. Each CDR3 is given with its conserved first and last residue. The D gene is left open where the match is weak. Rows give clone size only sometimes, using once, few, many, or a class for an expanded clone.

>TRBJ2-1|.|TRBV9|.
CASSVATSNEQFF
TGTGCCAGCAGCGTAGCTACGTCCAATGAGCAGTTCTTC
>TRBJ2-1|TRBD1|TRBV28|.
CASSRGLGEQFF
TGTGCCAGCAGTAGGGGGCTAGGTGAGCAGTTCTTC
>TRBJ1-1|.|TRBV6-5|.
CASSDQAYTEAFF
TGTGCCAGCAGCGACCAGGCATACACTGAAGCTTTCTTT
>TRBJ2-7|.|TRBV7-9|.
CASSLVRGGSHEQYF
TGTGCCAGCAGCTTAGTCAGGGGGGGCTCCCACGAGCAGTACTTC
>TRBJ2-3|.|TRBV12-5|.
CASGLVTKVSDTQYF
TGTGCTAGTGGTTTGGTGACTAAGGTATCGGATACGCAGTATTTT
>TRBJ2-5|TRBD2|TRBV7-2|.
CASSLGGVGGARETQYF
TGTGCCAGCAGCTTAGGCGGCGTCGGGGGGGCCAGAGAGACCCAGTACTTC
>TRBJ1-4|TRBD1|TRBV5-1|.
CASSPLGQGGSEKLFF
TGCGCCAGCAGCCCTCTCGGACAGGGGGGCAGTGAAAAACTGTTTTTT
>TRBJ1-5|.|TRBV10-3|.
CAISESIVRRFEPQHF
TGTGCCATCAGTGAGTCGATTGTCAGGCGGTTTGAGCCCCAGCATTTT
>TRBJ2-2|.|TRBV7-9|.
CATGRGLNTGELFF
TGTGCCACCGGCCGAGGCCTGAACACCGGGGAGCTGTTTTTT
>TRBJ1-2|TRBD1|TRBV28|.
CASSSDRNYGYTF
TGTGCCAGCAGCTCGGACAGGAACTATGGCTACACCTTC
>TRBJ2-3|.|TRBV5-5|.
CASSLLASTDTQYF
TGTGCCAGCAGCTTACTAGCTAGCACAGATACGCAGTATTTT
>TRBJ1-3|.|TRBV29-1|.
CSVGGSGNTIYF
TGCAGCGTAGGGGGCTCTGGAAACACCATATATTTT
>TRBJ1-4|.|TRBV9|.
CASSVGRTSEKLFF
TGTGCCAGCAGCGTGGGGAGAACGAGTGAAAAACTGTTTTTT
>TRBJ1-5|.|TRBV7-9|few
CASSLGQRDNQPQHF
TGTGCCAGCAGCTTAGGGCAGAGGGACAATCAGCCCCAGCATTTT
>TRBJ1-2|TRBD1|TRBV18|.
CASSPDRGPKGYTF
TGTGCCAGCTCACCGGACAGGGGGCCTAAAGGCTACACCTTC
>TRBJ2-3|TRBD2|TRBV27|.
CASRTSGGTDTQYF
TGTGCCAGCAGAACTAGCGGGGGAACAGATACGCAGTATTTT
>TRBJ2-7|.|TRBV2|.
CASSKEGSYEQYF
TGTGCCAGCAGCAAAGAGGGGTCCTACGAGCAGTACTTC
>TRBJ2-6|.|TRBV2|.
CASSVLTGANVLTF
TGTGCCAGCAGTGTATTAACTGGGGCCAACGTCCTGACTTTC
>TRBJ1-4|.|TRBV29-1|.
CSVRVRGATDVLEKLFF
TGCAGCGTCCGCGTCCGGGGCGCCACAGACGTACTTGAAAAACTGTTTTTT
>TRBJ1-6|.|TRBV7-9|.
CASSLAGQHSPLHF
TGTGCCAGCAGCTTAGCAGGACAGCATTCACCCCTCCACTTT
>TRBJ2-7|TRBD2|TRBV5-8|.
CASSFASGGVYEQYF
TGTGCCAGCAGCTTCGCTAGCGGGGGGGTGTACGAGCAGTACTTC
>TRBJ2-7|.|TRBV2|.
CASSEREGQRGEQYF
TGTGCCAGCAGTGAAAGGGAGGGACAGAGAGGGGAGCAGTACTTC
>TRBJ1-4|TRBD1|TRBV19|.
CASSAAGTGDEKLFF
TGTGCCAGTAGCGCCGCCGGGACAGGGGACGAAAAACTGTTTTTT
>TRBJ2-2|.|TRBV5-1|.
CASSLGRQVTGELFF
TGCGCCAGCAGCTTGGGACGGCAAGTAACCGGGGAGCTGTTTTTT
>TRBJ1-6|.|TRBV15|.
CATSRDRFIRNSPLHF
TGTGCCACCAGCAGAGACAGGTTTATCCGTAATTCACCCCTCCACTTT
>TRBJ1-2|TRBD1|TRBV5-6|.
CASSPQGQLYYGYTF
TGTGCCAGCAGTCCTCAGGGACAGCTATACTATGGCTACACCTTC
>TRBJ2-7|TRBD2|TRBV7-9|.
CASSLVGRGIAGPYEQYF
TGTGCCAGCAGCTTAGTGGGTAGGGGTATAGCGGGACCCTACGAGCAGTACTTC
>TRBJ1-6|.|TRBV19|.
CASSVIQGPSPLHF
TGTGCCAGTAGTGTTATCCAGGGACCCTCACCCCTCCACTTT
>TRBJ1-5|.|TRBV19|.
CASSILKRDQPQHF
TGTGCCAGTAGTATATTGAAGAGAGATCAGCCCCAGCATTTT
>TRBJ1-1|.|TRBV6-6|.
CAIRDPMNTEAFF
TGTGCCATCCGGGACCCCATGAACACTGAAGCTTTCTTT
>TRBJ2-1|.|TRBV27|.
CASTQSSYNEQFF
TGTGCCAGCACACAGAGCTCCTACAATGAGCAGTTCTTC
>TRBJ1-1|TRBD1|TRBV18|.
CASSPRTGGEAFF
TGTGCCAGCTCCCCTCGGACAGGGGGCGAAGCTTTCTTT
>TRBJ1-5|TRBD1|TRBV30|.
CAWRAPGGGRQPQHF
TGTGCCTGGAGGGCCCCAGGAGGGGGCCGTCAGCCCCAGCATTTT
>TRBJ2-2|.|TRBV18|once
CASSPLRGSTGELFF
TGTGCCAGCTCACCTCTGAGAGGGAGCACCGGGGAGCTGTTTTTT
>TRBJ1-1|.|TRBV4-3|.
CASSQAVGQFVPEAFF
TGCGCCAGCAGCCAAGCCGTAGGACAGTTCGTCCCTGAAGCTTTCTTT
>TRBJ2-3|.|TRBV18|.
CASSPPGPDTQYF
TGTGCCAGCTCACCACCAGGACCAGATACGCAGTATTTT
>TRBJ1-1|TRBD1|TRBV29-1|.
CSVHGQANTEAFF
TGCAGCGTTCATGGACAGGCGAACACTGAAGCTTTCTTT
>TRBJ1-1|.|TRBV5-1|.
CASSLGSGALMNTEAFF
TGCGCCAGCAGCTTGGGGTCAGGGGCCCTTATGAACACTGAAGCTTTCTTT
>TRBJ2-3|TRBD2|TRBV7-9|.
CASSTPSGGRPSTDTQYF
TGTGCCAGCAGCACCCCTAGCGGGGGTCGTCCTAGCACAGATACGCAGTATTTT
>TRBJ2-7|.|TRBV12-5|.
CASGLMAPSYEQYF
TGTGCTAGTGGTTTGATGGCTCCCTCCTACGAGCAGTACTTC
>TRBJ1-6|.|TRBV10-3|.
CAIRFSGVGNSPLHF
TGTGCCATCCGTTTTAGTGGGGTCGGAAATTCACCCCTCCACTTT
>TRBJ2-2|TRBD2|TRBV5-1|.
CASSRTSGGFTGELFF
TGCGCCAGCAGCAGGACTAGCGGGGGTTTCACCGGGGAGCTGTTTTTT
>TRBJ1-1|.|TRBV5-1|.
CASTVGQENTEAFF
TGCGCCAGCACCGTGGGGCAGGAAAACACTGAAGCTTTCTTT
>TRBJ1-6|.|TRBV19|.
CASSIDRQVSYNSPLHF
TGTGCCAGTAGTATAGACCGACAGGTCTCCTATAATTCACCCCTCCACTTT
>TRBJ1-2|TRBD1|TRBV6-5|.
CASSDSGGDYGYTF
TGTGCCAGCAGTGACTCAGGGGGAGACTATGGCTACACCTTC
>TRBJ1-5|.|TRBV6-5|.
CASRPAGNQPQHF
TGTGCCAGCAGACCCGCGGGCAATCAGCCCCAGCATTTT
>TRBJ2-1|TRBD1|TRBV5-6|.
CASSLFRTGGSLYNEQFF
TGTGCCAGCAGCTTGTTCCGGACAGGGGGTTCCCTGTACAATGAGCAGTTCTTC
>TRBJ2-3|.|TRBV9|.
CASSIKGGRTDTQYF
TGTGCCAGCAGCATCAAGGGGGGGCGAACAGATACGCAGTATTTT
>TRBJ1-2|.|TRBV7-2|.
CASSFGPAYGYTF
TGTGCCAGCAGCTTCGGGCCTGCCTATGGCTACACCTTC
>TRBJ2-2|.|TRBV2|.
CASRRGWEAGELFF
TGTGCCAGCAGGCGGGGCTGGGAGGCCGGGGAGCTGTTTTTT